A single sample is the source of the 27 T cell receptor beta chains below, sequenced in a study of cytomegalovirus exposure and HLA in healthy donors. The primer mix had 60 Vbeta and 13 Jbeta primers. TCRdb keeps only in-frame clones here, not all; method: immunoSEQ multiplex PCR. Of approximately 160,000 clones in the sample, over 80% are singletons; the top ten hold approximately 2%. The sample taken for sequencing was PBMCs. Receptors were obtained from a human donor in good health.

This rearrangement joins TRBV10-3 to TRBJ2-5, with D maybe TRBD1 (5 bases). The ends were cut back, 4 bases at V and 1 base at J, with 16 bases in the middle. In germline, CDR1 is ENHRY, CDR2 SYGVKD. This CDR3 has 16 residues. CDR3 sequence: CAISVGHSPPQETQYF. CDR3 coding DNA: TGTGCCATCAGTGTAGGACATAGCCCCCCCCAAGAGACCCAGTACTTC.

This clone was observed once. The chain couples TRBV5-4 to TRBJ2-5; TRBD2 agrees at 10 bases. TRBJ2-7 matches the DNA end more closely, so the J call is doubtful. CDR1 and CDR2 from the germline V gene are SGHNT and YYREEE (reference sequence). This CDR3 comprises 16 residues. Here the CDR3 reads CASSSGAGTSEYEQYF. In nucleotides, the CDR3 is TGTGCCAGCAGCTCCGGAGCCGGGACTAGCGAGTACGAGCAGTACTTC.

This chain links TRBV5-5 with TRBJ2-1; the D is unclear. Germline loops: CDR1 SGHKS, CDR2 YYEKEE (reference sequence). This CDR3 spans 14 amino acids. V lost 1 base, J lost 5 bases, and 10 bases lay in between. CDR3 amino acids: CASSLTNTNNEQFF. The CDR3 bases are TGTGCCAGCAGCTTGACAAACACAAACAATGAGCAGTTCTTC.

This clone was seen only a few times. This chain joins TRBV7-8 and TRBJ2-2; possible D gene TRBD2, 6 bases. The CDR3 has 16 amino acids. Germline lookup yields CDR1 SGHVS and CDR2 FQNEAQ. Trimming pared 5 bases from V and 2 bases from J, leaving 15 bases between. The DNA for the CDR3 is TGTGCCAGCAGCCCCTCCCGGGGGTTAAACACCGGGGAGCTGTTTTTT. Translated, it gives CASSPSRGLNTGELFF.

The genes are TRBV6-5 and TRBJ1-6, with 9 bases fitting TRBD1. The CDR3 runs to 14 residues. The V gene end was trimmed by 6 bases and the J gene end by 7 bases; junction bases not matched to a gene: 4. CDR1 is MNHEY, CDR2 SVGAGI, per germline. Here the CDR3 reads CASSLTGGNSPLHF. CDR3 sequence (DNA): TGTGCCAGCAGCCTGACAGGGGGAAATTCACCCCTCCACTTT.

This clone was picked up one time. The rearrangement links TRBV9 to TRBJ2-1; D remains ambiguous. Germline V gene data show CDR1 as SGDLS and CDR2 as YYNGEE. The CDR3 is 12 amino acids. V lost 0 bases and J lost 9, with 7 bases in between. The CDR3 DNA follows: TGTGCCAGCAGCGTAGATCCCCTTGAGCAGTTCTTC. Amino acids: CASSVDPLEQFF.

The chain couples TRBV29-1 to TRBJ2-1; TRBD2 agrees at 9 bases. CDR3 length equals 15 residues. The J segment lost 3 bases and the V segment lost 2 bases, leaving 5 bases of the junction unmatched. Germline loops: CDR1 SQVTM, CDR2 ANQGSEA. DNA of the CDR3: TGCAGCGTTGAATGGTTACTAGCGGGCTACAATGAGCAGTTCTTC. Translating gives CSVEWLLAGYNEQFF.

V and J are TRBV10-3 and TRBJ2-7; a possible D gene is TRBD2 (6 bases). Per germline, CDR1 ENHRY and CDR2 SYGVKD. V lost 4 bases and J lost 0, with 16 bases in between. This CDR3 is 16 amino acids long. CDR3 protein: CAISVRGIEGSYEQYF. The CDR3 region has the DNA TGTGCCATCAGTGTTCGCGGGATCGAAGGCTCCTACGAGCAGTACTTC.

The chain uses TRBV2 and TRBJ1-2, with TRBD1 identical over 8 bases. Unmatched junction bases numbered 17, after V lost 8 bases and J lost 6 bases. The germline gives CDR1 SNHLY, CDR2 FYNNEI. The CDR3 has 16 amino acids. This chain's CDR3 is CASPESVRTGRNGYTF. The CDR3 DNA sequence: TGTGCCAGCCCTGAATCAGTCCGGACAGGGAGGAATGGCTACACCTTC.

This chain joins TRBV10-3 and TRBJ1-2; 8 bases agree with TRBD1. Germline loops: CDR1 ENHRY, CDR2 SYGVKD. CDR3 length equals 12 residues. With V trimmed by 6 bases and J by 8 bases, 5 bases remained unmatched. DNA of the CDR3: TGTGCCATCAGGAAGGACAGGGACGGCTACACCTTC. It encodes CAIRKDRDGYTF.

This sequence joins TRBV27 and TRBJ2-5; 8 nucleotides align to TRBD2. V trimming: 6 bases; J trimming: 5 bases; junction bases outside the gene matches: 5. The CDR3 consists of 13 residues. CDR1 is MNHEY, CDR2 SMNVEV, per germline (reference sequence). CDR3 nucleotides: TGTGCCAGCAGCCCTCCGGGGGGGGAGACCCAGTACTTC. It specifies CASSPPGGETQYF.

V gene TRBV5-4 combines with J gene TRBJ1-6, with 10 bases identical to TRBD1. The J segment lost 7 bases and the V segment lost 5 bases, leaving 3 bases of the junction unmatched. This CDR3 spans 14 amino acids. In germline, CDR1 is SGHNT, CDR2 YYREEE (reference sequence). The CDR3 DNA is TGTGCCAGCAGTCGGACAGGGGGAAATTCACCCCTCCACTTT. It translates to CASSRTGGNSPLHF.

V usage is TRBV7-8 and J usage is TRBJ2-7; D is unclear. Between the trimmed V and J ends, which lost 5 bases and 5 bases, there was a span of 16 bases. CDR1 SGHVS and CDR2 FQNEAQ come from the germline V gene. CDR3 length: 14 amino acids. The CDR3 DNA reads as TGTGCCAGCAGCCCGCGAAGCCTGGTGGACGAGCAGTACTTC. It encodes CASSPRSLVDEQYF.

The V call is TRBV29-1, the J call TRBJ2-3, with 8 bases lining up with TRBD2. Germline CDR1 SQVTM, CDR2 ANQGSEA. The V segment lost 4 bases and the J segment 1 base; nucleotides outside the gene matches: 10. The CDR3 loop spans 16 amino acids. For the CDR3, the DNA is TGCAGCGTTGTAGGCGGGGGGAGGTTTGGCACAGATACGCAGTATTTT. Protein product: CSVVGGGRFGTDTQYF.

In DNA form, the CDR3 reads TGTGCCAGCAGCCCACTGACAGGGAACGTAGGCTACGAGCAGTACTTC. Amino acids: CASSPLTGNVGYEQYF. The chain uses TRBV7-8 and TRBJ2-7; TRBD1 matches at 7 bases. The CDR3 consists of 16 residues. J was trimmed by 3 bases and V by 5 bases; bases with no gene match: 13. Germline V lookup: CDR1 SGHVS, CDR2 FQNEAQ.

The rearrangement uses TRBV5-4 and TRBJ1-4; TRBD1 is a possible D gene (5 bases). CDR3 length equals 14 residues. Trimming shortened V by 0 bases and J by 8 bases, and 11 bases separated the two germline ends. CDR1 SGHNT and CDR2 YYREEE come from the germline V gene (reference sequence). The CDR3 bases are TGTGCCAGCAGCTTGGAAGGGGCTAGAGAAAAACTGTTTTTT. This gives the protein CASSLEGAREKLFF.

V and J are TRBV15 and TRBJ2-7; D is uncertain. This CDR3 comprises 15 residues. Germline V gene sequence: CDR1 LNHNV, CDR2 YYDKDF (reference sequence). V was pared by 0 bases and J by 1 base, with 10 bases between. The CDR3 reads CATSREVQISYEQYF. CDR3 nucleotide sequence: TGTGCCACCAGCAGAGAAGTACAGATATCCTACGAGCAGTACTTC. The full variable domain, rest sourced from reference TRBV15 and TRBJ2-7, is DAMVIQNPRYQVTQFGKPVTLSCSQTLNHNVMYWYQQKSSQAPKLLFHYYDKDFNNEADTPDNFQSRRPNTSFCFLDIRSPGLGDTAMYLCATSREVQISYEQYFGPGTRLTVT.

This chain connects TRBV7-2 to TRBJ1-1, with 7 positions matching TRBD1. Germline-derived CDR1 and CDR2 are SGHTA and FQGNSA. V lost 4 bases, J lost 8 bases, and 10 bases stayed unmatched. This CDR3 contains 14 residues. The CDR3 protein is CASSSGGNSWEAFF. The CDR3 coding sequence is TGTGCCAGCAGCTCAGGGGGAAACTCTTGGGAAGCTTTCTTT. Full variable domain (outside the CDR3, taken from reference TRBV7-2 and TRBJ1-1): GAGVSQSPSNKVTEKGKDVELRCDPISGHTALYWYRQSLGQGLEFLIYFQGNSAPDKSGLPSDRFSAERTGGSVSTLTIQRTQQEDSAVYLCASSSGGNSWEAFFGQGTRLTVV.

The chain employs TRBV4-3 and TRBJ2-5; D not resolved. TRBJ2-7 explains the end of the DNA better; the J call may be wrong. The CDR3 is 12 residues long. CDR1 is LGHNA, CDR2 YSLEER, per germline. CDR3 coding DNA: TGCGCCAGCAGCCAAGGCGGATACGAGCAGTACTTC. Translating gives CASSQGGYEQYF.

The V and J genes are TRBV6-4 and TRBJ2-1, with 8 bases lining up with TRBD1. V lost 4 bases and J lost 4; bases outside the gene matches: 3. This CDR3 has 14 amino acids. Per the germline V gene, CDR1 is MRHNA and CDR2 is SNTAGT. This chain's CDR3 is CASSAGGLYNEQFF. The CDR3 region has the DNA TGTGCCAGCAGTGCAGGGGGCTTATACAATGAGCAGTTCTTC.

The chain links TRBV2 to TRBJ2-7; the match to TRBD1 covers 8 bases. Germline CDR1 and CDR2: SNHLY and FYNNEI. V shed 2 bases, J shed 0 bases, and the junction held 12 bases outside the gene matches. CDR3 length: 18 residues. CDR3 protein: CASSEPTGGGSLSYEQYF. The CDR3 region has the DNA TGTGCCAGCAGTGAACCAACAGGGGGTGGCTCACTCTCCTACGAGCAGTACTTC.

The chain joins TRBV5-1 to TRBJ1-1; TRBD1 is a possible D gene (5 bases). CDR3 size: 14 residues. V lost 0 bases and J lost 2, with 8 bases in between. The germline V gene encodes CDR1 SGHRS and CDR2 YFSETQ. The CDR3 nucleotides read TGCGCCAGCAGCTTGGCACAGGCAAACACTGAAGCTTTCTTT. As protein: CASSLAQANTEAFF.

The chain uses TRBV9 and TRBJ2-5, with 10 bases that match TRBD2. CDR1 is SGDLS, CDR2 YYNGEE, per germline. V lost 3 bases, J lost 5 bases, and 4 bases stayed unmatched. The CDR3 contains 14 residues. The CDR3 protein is CASSAAGGPETQYF. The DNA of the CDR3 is TGTGCCAGCAGCGCAGCGGGGGGGCCGGAGACCCAGTACTTC.

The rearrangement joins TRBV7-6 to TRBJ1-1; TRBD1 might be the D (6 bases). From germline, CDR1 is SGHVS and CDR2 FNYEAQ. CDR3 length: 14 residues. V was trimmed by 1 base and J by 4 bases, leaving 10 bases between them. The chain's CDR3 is CASSLGQGPTEAFF. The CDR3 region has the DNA TGTGCCAGCAGCTTAGGGCAGGGGCCCACTGAAGCTTTCTTT.

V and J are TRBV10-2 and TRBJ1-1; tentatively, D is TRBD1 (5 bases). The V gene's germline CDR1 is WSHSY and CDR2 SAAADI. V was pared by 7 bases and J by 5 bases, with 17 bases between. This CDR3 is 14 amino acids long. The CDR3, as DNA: TGCGCCAGCAAAACAACCAGGGAGGGGACTGAAGCTTTCTTT. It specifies CASKTTREGTEAFF.

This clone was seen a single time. CDR3: CASSQGNRAINEQYF. CDR3 in DNA: TGCGCCAGCAGCCAGGGGAACAGGGCCATCAACGAGCAGTACTTC. The chain is built from TRBV4-1 and TRBJ2-7; D perhaps matches TRBD1 (6 bases). Looked up from germline, CDR1 is MGHRA and CDR2 is YSYEKL. The CDR3 runs to 15 residues. Trimming took off 3 bases at V and 5 bases at J, with 17 bases between the two ends.

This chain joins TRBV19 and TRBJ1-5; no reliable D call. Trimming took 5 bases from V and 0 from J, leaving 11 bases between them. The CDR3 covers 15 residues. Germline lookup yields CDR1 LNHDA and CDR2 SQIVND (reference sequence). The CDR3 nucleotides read TGTGCCAGTAGTTCGACCGGGGATAGCAATCAGCCCCAGCATTTT. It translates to CASSSTGDSNQPQHF.